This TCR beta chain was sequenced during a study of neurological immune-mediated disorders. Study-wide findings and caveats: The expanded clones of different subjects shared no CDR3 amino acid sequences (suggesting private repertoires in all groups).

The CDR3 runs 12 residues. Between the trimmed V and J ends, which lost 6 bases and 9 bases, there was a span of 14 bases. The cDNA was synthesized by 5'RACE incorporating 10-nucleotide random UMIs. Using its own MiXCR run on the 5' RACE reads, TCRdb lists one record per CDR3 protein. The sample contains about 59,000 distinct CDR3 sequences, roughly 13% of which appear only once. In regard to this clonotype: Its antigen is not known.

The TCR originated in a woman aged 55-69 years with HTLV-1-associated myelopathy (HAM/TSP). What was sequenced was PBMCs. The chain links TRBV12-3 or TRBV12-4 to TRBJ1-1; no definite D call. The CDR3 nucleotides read TGTGCCAGCAGAACCCATCCCAGGCAAGCTTTCTTT. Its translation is CASRTHPRQAFF.